This TCR beta chain was captured by sequencing in a study of beta chain features in type 1 diabetes. Study-level findings and limits: Across all four CD4+ subsets, people with type 1 diabetes showed modestly shorter TCRB CDR3s.

Sequenced material consisted of expressed TCRB transcripts (all of the isolated RNA was reverse transcribed). Sequencing used immunoSEQ multiplex PCR; TCRdb keeps in-frame clones, though not all of them. Of about 340,000 clones in the sample, 13% are singletons; the top ten hold 0.015%. The germline V and J ends were trimmed by 7 bases and 7 bases, with 13 bases remaining between them. Germline CDR1 is MDHEN and CDR2 is SYDVKM. The CDR3 is 12 residues long. To note about this clone: Its antigen is not known.

The specimen sequenced was naive CD4+ T cells from blood. The chain carries TRBV28 and TRBJ2-5, with a possible D match to TRBD2 (6 bases). The TCR comes from a woman younger than 35 with type 1 diabetes. CDR3 in DNA: TGTGCCAGCACCTTACTCGGGGGGACCCAGTACTTC. Protein sequence: CASTLLGGTQYF.